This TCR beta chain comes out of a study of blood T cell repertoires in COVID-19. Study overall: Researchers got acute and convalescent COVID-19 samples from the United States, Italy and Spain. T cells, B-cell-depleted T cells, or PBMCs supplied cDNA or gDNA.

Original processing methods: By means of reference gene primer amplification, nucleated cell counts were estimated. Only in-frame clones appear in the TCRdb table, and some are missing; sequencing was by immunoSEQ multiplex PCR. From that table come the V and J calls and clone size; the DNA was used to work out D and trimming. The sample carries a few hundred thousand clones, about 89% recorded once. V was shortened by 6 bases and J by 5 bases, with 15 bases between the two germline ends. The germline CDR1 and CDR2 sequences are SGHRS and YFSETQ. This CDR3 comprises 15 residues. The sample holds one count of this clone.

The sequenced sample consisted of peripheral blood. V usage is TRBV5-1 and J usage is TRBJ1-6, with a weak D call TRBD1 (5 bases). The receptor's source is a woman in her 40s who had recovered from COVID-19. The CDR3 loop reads CASTKIDRDNSPLHF. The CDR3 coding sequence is TGCGCCAGCACCAAAATTGACAGAGATAATTCACCCCTCCACTTT.